The next 5 T cell receptor beta chains were all read from a single sample in a study of identical twins. From the 5' RACE reads, TCRdb called clonotypes with MiXCR, one entry per CDR3 protein. The profile shows roughly 690,000 distinct CDR3 sequences, 21% of them singletons. These data were also reused for a study on T cells expressing NK-cell markers.

Sequences were obtained from PBMCs. Receptor source: a woman aged 18-30 years in good health.

This chain uses TRBV7-6 with TRBJ2-7; D call uncertain. CDR1 SGHVS and CDR2 FNYEAQ come from the germline V gene. The CDR3 extends over 16 amino acids. Trimming removed 5 bases from V and 3 bases from J, with 20 bases in between. CDR3 loop: CASSRLGNNQYYEQYF. CDR3 nucleotide sequence: TGTGCCAGCAGCCGATTGGGAAATAACCAATACTACGAGCAGTACTTC. Together with reference TRBV7-6 and TRBJ2-7, the CDR3 gives the full variable domain: GAGVSQSPRYKVTKRGQDVALRCDPISGHVSLYWYRQALGQGPEFLTYFNYEAQQDKSGLPNDRFSAERPEGSISTLTIQRTEQRDSAMYRCASSRLGNNQYYEQYFGPGTRLTVT.

The chain recombines TRBV2 with TRBJ2-1; 8 nucleotides match TRBD1. After removal of 4 bases from V and 7 bases from J, the junction contained 6 bases not matched to a gene. Germline V CDR1 and CDR2: SNHLY, FYNNEI. The CDR3 is 14 amino acids. The CDR3 DNA reads TGTGCCAGCAGTGCCCCTCAGGGGGCAAATGAGCAGTTCTTC. Protein: CASSAPQGANEQFF.

This clonotype was observed a handful of times. The chain uses TRBV9 and TRBJ2-1, with unresolved D. V lost 7 bases and J 5 bases, leaving 7 bases between the germline ends. The CDR3 loop spans 11 amino acids. Germline loops: CDR1 SGDLS, CDR2 YYNGEE. The CDR3 DNA follows: TGTGCCAGCGGATTAGACAATGAGCAGTTCTTC. The encoded protein is CASGLDNEQFF.

This rearrangement joins TRBV10-3 to TRBJ2-1; maybe TRBD1 (6 bases). CDR3 size: 12 residues. Trimming removed 6 bases from V and 6 bases from J, with 9 bases in between. Germline values: CDR1 ENHRY, CDR2 SYGVKD. CDR3 residues: CAIRDSRNEQFF. The DNA for the CDR3 is TGTGCCATCAGGGACAGTCGCAATGAGCAGTTCTTC.

The V call is TRBV9, the J call TRBJ2-7, with D unresolved. The CDR3 runs to 12 residues. Germline CDR1 is SGDLS and CDR2 is YYNGEE. Trimming cost V 0 bases and J 6 bases, with 7 bases left between them. CDR3 region: CASSVDQREQYF. The CDR3, as DNA: TGTGCCAGCAGCGTAGATCAGCGCGAGCAGTACTTC. Full variable domain (missing parts from reference TRBV9 and TRBJ2-7): DSGVTQTPKHLITATGQRVTLRCSPRSGDLSVYWYQQSLDQGLQFLIQYYNGEERAKGNILERFSAQQFPDLHSELNLSSLELGDSALYFCASSVDQREQYFGPGTRLTVT.